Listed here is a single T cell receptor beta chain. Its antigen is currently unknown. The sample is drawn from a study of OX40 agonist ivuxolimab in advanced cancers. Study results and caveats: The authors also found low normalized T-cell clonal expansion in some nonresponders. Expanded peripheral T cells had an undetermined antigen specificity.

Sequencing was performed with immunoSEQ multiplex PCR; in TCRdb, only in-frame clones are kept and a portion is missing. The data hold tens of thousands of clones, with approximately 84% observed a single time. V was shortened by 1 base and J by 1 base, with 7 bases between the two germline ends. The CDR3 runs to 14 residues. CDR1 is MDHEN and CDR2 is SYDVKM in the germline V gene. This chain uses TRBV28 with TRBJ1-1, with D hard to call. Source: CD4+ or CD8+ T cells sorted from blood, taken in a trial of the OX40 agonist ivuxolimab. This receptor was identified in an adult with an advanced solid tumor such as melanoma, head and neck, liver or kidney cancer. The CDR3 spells CASSLYSRNTEAFF. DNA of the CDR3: TGTGCCAGCAGTTTATACTCGCGGAACACTGAAGCTTTCTTT. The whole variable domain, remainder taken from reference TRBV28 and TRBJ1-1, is DVKVTQSSRYLVKRTGEKVFLECVQDMDHENMFWYRQDPGLGLRLIYFSYDVKMKEKGDIPEGYSVSREKKERFSLILESASTNQTSMYLCASSLYSRNTEAFFGQGTRLTVV.